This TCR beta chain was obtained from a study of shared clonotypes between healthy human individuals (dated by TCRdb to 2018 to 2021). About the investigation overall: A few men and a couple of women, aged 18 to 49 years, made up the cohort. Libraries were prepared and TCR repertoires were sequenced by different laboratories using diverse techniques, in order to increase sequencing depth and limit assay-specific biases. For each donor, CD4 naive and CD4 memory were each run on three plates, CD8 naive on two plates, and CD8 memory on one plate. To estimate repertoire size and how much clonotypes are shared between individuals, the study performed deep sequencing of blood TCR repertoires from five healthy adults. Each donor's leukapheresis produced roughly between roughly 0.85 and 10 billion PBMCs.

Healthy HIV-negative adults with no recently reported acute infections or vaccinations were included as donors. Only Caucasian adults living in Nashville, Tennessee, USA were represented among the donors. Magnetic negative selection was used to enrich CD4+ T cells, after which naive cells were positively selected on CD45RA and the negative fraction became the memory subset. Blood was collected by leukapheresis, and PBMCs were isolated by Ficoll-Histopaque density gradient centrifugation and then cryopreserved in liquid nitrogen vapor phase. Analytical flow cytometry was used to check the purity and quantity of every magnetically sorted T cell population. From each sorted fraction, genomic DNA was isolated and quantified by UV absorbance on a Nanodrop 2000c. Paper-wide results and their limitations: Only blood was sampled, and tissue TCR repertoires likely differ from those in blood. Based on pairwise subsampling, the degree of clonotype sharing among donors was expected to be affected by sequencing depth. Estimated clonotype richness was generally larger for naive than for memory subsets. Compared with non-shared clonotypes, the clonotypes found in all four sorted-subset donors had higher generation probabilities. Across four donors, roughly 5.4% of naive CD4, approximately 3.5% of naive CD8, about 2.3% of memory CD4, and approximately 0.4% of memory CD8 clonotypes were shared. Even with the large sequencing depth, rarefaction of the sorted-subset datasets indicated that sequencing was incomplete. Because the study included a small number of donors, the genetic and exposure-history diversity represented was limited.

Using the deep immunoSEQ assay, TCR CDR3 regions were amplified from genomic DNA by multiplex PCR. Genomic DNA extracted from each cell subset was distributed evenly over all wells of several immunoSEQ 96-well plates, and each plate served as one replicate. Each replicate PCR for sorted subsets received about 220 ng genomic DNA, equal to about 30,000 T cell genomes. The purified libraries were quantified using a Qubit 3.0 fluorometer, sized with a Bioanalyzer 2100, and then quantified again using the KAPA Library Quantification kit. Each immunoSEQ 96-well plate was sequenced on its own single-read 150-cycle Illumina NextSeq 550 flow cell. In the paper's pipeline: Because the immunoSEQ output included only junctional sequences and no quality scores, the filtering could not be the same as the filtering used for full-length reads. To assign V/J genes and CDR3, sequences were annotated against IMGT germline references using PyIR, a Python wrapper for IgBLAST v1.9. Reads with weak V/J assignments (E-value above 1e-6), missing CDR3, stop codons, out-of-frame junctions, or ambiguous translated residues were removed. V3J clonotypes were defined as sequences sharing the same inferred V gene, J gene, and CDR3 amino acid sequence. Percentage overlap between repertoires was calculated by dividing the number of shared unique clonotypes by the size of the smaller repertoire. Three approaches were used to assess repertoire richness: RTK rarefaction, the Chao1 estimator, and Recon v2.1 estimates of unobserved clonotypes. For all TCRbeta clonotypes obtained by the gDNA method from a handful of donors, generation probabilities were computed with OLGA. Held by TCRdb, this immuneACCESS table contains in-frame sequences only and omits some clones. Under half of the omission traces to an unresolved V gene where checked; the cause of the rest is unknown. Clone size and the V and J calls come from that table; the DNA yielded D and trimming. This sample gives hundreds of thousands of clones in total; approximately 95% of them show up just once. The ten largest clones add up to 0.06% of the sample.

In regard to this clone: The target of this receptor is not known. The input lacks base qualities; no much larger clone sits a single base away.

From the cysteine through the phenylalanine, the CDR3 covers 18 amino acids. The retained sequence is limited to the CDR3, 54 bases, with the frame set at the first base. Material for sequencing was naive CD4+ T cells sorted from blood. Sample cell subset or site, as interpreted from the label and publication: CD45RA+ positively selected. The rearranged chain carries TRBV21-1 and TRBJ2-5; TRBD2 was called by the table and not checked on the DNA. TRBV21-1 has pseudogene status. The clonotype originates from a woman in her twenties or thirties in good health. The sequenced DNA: TGTGCCAGCAGCAAAGAGAACCCTAGCGCCCTAGCGGGAGAGACCCAGTACTTC. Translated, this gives CASSKENPSALAGETQYF.